The 20 T cell receptor beta chains below were found in one sample sequenced in a study of T cells in localized non-small cell lung cancer. The method was immunoSEQ multiplex PCR; TCRdb's version includes in-frame clones alone and lacks a portion of them. The sample comprises about 54,000 clones, about 83% of which are singletons, and just under 20% rests with the top ten. The source material was peripheral blood, sampled before any cancer treatment. Receptors originate from a female donor older than 55 with stage II squamous cell lung carcinoma.

V is TRBV13 and J is TRBJ2-7, with TRBD1 as a possible D gene (6 bases). V dropped 5 bases and J dropped 3 bases, with 17 bases sitting between them. Germline CDR1 PRHDT, CDR2 FYEKMQ (reference sequence). The CDR3 length is 15 residues. The CDR3 DNA sequence: TGTGCCAGCAGCACCACCCAGCGAGGGGGCTACGAGCAGTACTTC. This codes for CASSTTQRGGYEQYF. Variable domain in full (rest from reference TRBV13 and TRBJ2-7): AAGVIQSPRHLIKEKRETATLKCYPIPRHDTVYWYQQGPGQDPQFLISFYEKMQSDKGSIPDRFSAQQFSDYHSELNMSSLELGDSALYFCASSTTQRGGYEQYFGPGTRLTVT.

This chain joins TRBV6-5 and TRBJ2-4; 7 bases align to TRBD1. Trimming cost V 2 bases and J 1 base; bases outside gene matches: 5. The germline gives CDR1 MNHEY, CDR2 SVGAGI. This CDR3 is 16 amino acids long. CDR3 amino acids: CASSYRTTGAKNIQYF. Here the CDR3 DNA reads TGTGCCAGCAGTTACAGGACGACAGGGGCCAAAAACATTCAGTACTTC.

The chain recombines TRBV29-1 with TRBJ2-5, with a weak D call TRBD2 (6 bases). V lost 6 bases and J 2 bases, leaving 10 bases between the germline ends. Germline loops: CDR1 SQVTM, CDR2 ANQGSEA. The CDR3 loop spans 12 amino acids. This CDR3 reads CSVLAEQETQYF. The CDR3, as DNA: TGCAGCGTATTAGCGGAACAAGAGACCCAGTACTTC. The full variable domain, in which reference TRBV29-1 and TRBJ2-5 provide the parts outside the CDR3, is SAVISQKPSRDICQRGTSLTIQCQVDSQVTMMFWYRQQPGQSLTLIATANQGSEATYESGFVIDKFPISRPNLTFSTLTVSNMSPEDSSIYLCSVLAEQETQYFGPGTRLLVL.

The chain uses TRBV5-1 and TRBJ2-3; a weak D match, TRBD2 (5 bases). Trimming removed 4 bases at V and 2 bases at J, with 17 bases between. This CDR3 has 16 amino acids. Germline loops: CDR1 SGHRS, CDR2 YFSETQ. For the CDR3, the DNA is TGCGCCAGCAGCCCCGCTACTAGTAGGAACACAGATACGCAGTATTTT. It translates to CASSPATSRNTDTQYF.

This clone has just one count. The chain uses TRBV5-1 and TRBJ2-1, with no clear D. The V and J ends lost 0 bases and 4 bases respectively, with 11 bases between them. The CDR3 totals 15 residues. Germline assignment: CDR1 SGHRS and CDR2 YFSETQ. The CDR3 spells CASSLDYGRYNEQFF. CDR3 sequence (DNA): TGCGCCAGCAGCTTGGACTATGGCAGGTACAATGAGCAGTTCTTC.

The chain uses TRBV6-1 and TRBJ1-6; the D gene is possibly TRBD1 (5 bases). Per germline, CDR1 MNHNS and CDR2 SASEGT. With 10 bases removed from V and 5 bases from J, the gap between germline ends came to 12 bases. CDR3 size: 13 residues. The CDR3, as DNA: TGTGCCACCAAGGGACCAGATAATTCACCCCTCCACTTT. Its translation: CATKGPDNSPLHF.

This chain links TRBV7-8 with TRBJ1-1; D might be TRBD1 (5 bases). Germline CDR1 and CDR2: SGHVS and FQNEAQ. V was trimmed by 5 bases and J by 1 base, leaving 11 bases between them. The CDR3 is 14 amino acids. Here the CDR3 DNA reads TGTGCCAGCAGCCCAGGGCGGGGGAACACTGAAGCTTTCTTT. It yields the protein CASSPGRGNTEAFF.

The CDR3 region is CASSVGTLNTEAFF. The CDR3 DNA reads as TGTGCCAGCAGTGTAGGGACGCTGAACACTGAAGCTTTCTTT. The chain uses TRBV27 and TRBJ1-1, with a weak D call TRBD1 (5 bases). V lost 5 bases, J lost 0 bases, and 10 bases lay in between. The CDR3 extends over 14 amino acids. Germline V lookup: CDR1 MNHEY, CDR2 SMNVEV (reference sequence).

The chain joins TRBV6-1 to TRBJ2-7; D remains unclear. This CDR3 contains 15 residues. V lost 4 bases, J lost 0 bases, and 13 bases lay in between. The germline CDR1 and CDR2 sequences are MNHNS and SASEGT. The CDR3 sequence: CASSGLAGSSYEQYF. As DNA, the CDR3 is TGTGCCAGCAGTGGCTTGGCTGGCTCCTCCTACGAGCAGTACTTC.

The V gene is TRBV19, the J gene TRBJ2-7; 10 nucleotides line up with TRBD1. V gave up 7 bases and J gave up 6 bases; unmatched junction bases: 9. The CDR3 is made up of 14 amino acids. CDR1 is LNHDA, CDR2 SQIVND, per germline (reference sequence). The chain's CDR3 is CASNQPGQGSEQYF. Written as DNA, the CDR3 is TGTGCCAGTAACCAACCGGGACAGGGGAGCGAGCAGTACTTC. The full variable domain, rest sourced from reference TRBV19 and TRBJ2-7, is DGGITQSPKYLFRKEGQNVTLSCEQNLNHDAMYWYRQDPGQGLRLIYYSQIVNDFQKGDIAEGYSVSREKKESFPLTVTSAQKNPTAFYLCASNQPGQGSEQYFGPGTRLTVT.

V and J are TRBV28 and TRBJ1-1; D may be TRBD1 (5 bases). Germline lookup yields CDR1 MDHEN and CDR2 SYDVKM. The CDR3 contains 15 residues. Trimming left V 4 bases short and J 3 bases short, with 15 bases between. The CDR3 region has the DNA TGTGCCAGCAGTTCACCCGGGGGTATGGACACTGAAGCTTTCTTT. The encoded protein is CASSSPGGMDTEAFF. Full variable domain (missing parts from reference TRBV28 and TRBJ1-1): DVKVTQSSRYLVKRTGEKVFLECVQDMDHENMFWYRQDPGLGLRLIYFSYDVKMKEKGDIPEGYSVSREKKERFSLILESASTNQTSMYLCASSSPGGMDTEAFFGQGTRLTVV.

V is TRBV29-1 and J is TRBJ2-2; possibly TRBD2 for D (5 bases). Trimming removed 3 bases at V and 4 bases at J, with 12 bases between. The V gene's germline CDR1 is SQVTM and CDR2 ANQGSEA. The CDR3 consists of 14 residues. The CDR3 sequence is CSVESRVRTGELFF. For the CDR3, the DNA is TGCAGCGTTGAGTCGAGGGTTCGCACCGGGGAGCTGTTTTTT.

This clone was picked up a small number of times. This chain uses TRBV19 with TRBJ1-2, with D possibly being TRBD1 (5 bases). The germline CDR1 and CDR2 sequences are LNHDA and SQIVND (reference sequence). The CDR3 extends over 15 amino acids. The germline V and J ends were trimmed by 7 bases and 4 bases, with 19 bases remaining between them. In nucleotides, the CDR3 is TGTGCCAGTAAAGGAGAGGGCAGGGCTCCCTATGGCTACACCTTC. Its protein is CASKGEGRAPYGYTF.

This clone was counted between two and nine times. The chain carries TRBV6-6 and TRBJ1-1; D is unresolved. The germline V gene encodes CDR1 MNHNY and CDR2 SVGAGI (reference sequence). The CDR3 has 12 residues. Trimming took 2 bases from V and 5 from J, leaving 6 bases between them. DNA for the CDR3: TGTGCCAGCAGTTACGGGAGGACTGAAGCTTTCTTT. It translates to CASSYGRTEAFF.

CDR3 amino acids: CASSWRAGGDTQYF. CDR3 coding DNA: TGCGCCAGCAGCTGGCGGGCGGGTGGAGATACGCAGTATTTT. The chain employs TRBV5-1 and TRBJ2-3, with a tentative D call TRBD2 (5 bases). Germline CDR1 is SGHRS and CDR2 is YFSETQ. Deletions cut 3 bases from V and 5 bases from J, with 13 bases between. The CDR3 runs to 14 residues.

A remark on this clone: At one end the junction does not follow the germline gene, possibly because of a read error. The rearrangement links TRBV7-7 to TRBJ2-1; maybe TRBD2 (5 bases). The CDR3 spans 14 residues. The germline V gene encodes CDR1 SSHAT and CDR2 FNYEAQ (reference sequence). This CDR3 reads CASSLGSGENEQFF. The CDR3 nucleotides are TGTGCTAGCAGCCTAGGGTCCGGGGAGAATGAGCAGTTCTTC.

V is TRBV6-1 and J is TRBJ1-2; a possible D gene is TRBD1 (6 bases). The CDR3 sequence is 14 residues long. Germline loops: CDR1 MNHNS, CDR2 SASEGT. V was shortened by 8 bases and J by 4 bases, with 17 bases between the two germline ends. DNA of the CDR3: TGTGCCAGCCATCTCACAGACAGGCCCTATGGCTACACCTTC. Its protein is CASHLTDRPYGYTF.

V gene TRBV9 combines with J gene TRBJ1-4; D remains unclear. Trimming shortened V by 3 bases and J by 0 bases, and 6 bases separated the two germline ends. The CDR3 is 14 residues long. CDR1 is SGDLS and CDR2 is YYNGEE in the germline V gene. In nucleotides, the CDR3 is TGTGCCAGCAGCGGGACCGCAACTAATGAAAAACTGTTTTTT. This gives the protein CASSGTATNEKLFF.

This chain links TRBV5-5 with TRBJ1-1, with no clear D. The germline V gene encodes CDR1 SGHKS and CDR2 YYEKEE (reference sequence). The CDR3 runs 15 residues. V dropped 3 bases and J dropped 1 base, with 13 bases sitting between them. CDR3 region: CASSSLAGENTEAFF. CDR3 nucleotide sequence: TGTGCCAGCAGCTCCTTAGCGGGTGAGAACACTGAAGCTTTCTTT.

The rearrangement links TRBV5-1 to TRBJ2-6; 8 bases match TRBD2. CDR1 and CDR2 (germline): SGHRS, YFSETQ. CDR3 length equals 17 residues. The junction had 7 bases not matched to a gene; V was cut back by 4 bases and J by 1 base. This CDR3 reads CASSPRGGASGANVLTF. The DNA of the CDR3 is TGCGCCAGCAGCCCCCGGGGGGGGGCTTCTGGGGCCAACGTCCTGACTTTC.